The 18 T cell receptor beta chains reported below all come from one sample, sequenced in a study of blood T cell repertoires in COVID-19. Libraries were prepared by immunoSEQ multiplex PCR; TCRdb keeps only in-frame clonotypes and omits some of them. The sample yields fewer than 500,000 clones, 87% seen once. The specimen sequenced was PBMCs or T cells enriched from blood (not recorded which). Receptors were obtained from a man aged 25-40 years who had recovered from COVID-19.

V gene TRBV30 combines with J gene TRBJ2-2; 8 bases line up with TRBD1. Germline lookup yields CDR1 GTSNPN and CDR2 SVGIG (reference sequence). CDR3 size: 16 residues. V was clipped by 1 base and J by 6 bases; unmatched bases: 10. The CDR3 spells CAWSARDRPSAGELFF. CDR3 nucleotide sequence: TGTGCCTGGAGTGCCCGGGACAGGCCCTCCGCCGGGGAGCTGTTTTTT.

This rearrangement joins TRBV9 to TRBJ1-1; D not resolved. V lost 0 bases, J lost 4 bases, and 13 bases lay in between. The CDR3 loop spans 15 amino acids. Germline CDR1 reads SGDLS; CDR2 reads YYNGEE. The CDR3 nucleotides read TGTGCCAGCAGCGTAGACGGAGGTTACGGCACTGAAGCTTTCTTT. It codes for CASSVDGGYGTEAFF.

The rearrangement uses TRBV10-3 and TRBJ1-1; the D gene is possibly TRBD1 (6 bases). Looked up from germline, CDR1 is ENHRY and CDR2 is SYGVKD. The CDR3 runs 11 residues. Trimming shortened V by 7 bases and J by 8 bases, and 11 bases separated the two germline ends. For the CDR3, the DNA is TGTGCCATCACCGACAGGACCGAAGCTTTCTTT. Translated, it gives CAITDRTEAFF.

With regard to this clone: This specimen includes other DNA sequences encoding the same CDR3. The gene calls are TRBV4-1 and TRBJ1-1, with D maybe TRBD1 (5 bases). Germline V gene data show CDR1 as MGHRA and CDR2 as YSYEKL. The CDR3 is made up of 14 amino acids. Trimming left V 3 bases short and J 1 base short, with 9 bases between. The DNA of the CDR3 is TGCGCCAGCAGCCACCTAGGACAGAACACTGAAGCTTTCTTT. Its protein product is CASSHLGQNTEAFF.

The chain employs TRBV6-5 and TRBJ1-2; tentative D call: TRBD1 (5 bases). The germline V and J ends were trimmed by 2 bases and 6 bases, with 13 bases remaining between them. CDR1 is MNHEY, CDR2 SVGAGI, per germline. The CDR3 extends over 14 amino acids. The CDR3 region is CASSYGVGADGYTF. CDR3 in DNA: TGTGCCAGCAGTTACGGGGTAGGGGCGGATGGCTACACCTTC.

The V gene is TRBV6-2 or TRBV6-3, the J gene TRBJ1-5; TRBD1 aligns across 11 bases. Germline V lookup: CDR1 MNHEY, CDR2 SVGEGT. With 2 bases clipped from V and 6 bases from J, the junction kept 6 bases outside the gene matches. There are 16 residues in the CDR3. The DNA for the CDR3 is TGTGCCAGCAGTTACAGGCGGGACAGGGGGATTCAGCCCCAGCATTTT. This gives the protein CASSYRRDRGIQPQHF.

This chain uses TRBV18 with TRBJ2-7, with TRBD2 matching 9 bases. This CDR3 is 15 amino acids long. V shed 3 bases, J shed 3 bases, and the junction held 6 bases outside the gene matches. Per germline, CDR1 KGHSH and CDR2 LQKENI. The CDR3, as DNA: TGTGCCAGCTCACCCCCAGCGGGGGGTAACTACGAGCAGTACTTC. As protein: CASSPPAGGNYEQYF.

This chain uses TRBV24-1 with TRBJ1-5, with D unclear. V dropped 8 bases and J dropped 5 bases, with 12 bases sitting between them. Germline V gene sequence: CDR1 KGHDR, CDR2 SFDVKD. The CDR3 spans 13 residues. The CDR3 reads CATKDRGYQPQHF. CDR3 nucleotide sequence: TGTGCCACCAAAGATCGAGGGTATCAGCCCCAGCATTTT.

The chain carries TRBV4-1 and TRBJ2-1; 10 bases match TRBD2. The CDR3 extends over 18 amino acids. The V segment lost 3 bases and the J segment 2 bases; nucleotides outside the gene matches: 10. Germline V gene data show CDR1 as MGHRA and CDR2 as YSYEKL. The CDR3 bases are TGCGCCAGCAGCCACGATCTAGCGGGGGTCCTTACCTACAATGAGCAGTTCTTC. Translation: CASSHDLAGVLTYNEQFF.

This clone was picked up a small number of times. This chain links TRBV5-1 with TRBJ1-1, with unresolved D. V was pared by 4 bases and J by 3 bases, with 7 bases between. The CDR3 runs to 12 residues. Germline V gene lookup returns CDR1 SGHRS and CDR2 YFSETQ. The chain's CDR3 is CASSEVDTEAFF. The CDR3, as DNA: TGCGCCAGCAGCGAGGTGGACACTGAAGCTTTCTTT. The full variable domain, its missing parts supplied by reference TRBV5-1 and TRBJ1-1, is KAGVTQTPRYLIKTRGQQVTLSCSPISGHRSVSWYQQTPGQGLQFLFEYFSETQRNKGNFPGRFSGRQFSNSRSEMNVSTLELGDSALYLCASSEVDTEAFFGQGTRLTVV.

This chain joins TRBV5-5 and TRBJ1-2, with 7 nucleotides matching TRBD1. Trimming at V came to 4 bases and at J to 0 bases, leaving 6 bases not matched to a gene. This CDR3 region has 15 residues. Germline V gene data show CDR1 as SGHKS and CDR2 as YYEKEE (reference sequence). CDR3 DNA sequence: TGTGCCAGCAGCGTGGGACAGTCAGCTAACTATGGCTACACCTTC. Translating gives CASSVGQSANYGYTF.

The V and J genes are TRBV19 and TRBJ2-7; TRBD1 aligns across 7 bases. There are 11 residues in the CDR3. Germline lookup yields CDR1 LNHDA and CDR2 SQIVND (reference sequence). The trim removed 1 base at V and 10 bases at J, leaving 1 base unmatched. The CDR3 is CASSIGDRQYF. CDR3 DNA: TGTGCCAGTAGTATAGGGGACAGACAGTACTTC.

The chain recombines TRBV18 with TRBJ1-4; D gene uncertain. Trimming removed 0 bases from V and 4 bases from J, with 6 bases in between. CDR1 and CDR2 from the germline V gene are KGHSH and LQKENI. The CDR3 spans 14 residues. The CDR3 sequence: CASSPPISNEKLFF. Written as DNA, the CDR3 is TGTGCCAGCTCACCACCGATTAGTAATGAAAAACTGTTTTTT.

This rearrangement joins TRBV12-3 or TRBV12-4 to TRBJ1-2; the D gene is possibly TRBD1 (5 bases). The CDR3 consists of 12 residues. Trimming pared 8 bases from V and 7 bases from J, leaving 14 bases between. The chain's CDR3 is CASYPGGGGYTF. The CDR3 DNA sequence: TGTGCCAGCTACCCGGGGGGGGGTGGCTACACCTTC.

Here the CDR3 reads CASRSDRGIYSEKLFF. CDR3 DNA: TGTGCCAGCAGGTCTGACAGGGGCATATACAGTGAAAAACTGTTTTTT. The rearrangement joins TRBV27 to TRBJ1-4; 8 bases align to TRBD1. Germline V CDR1 and CDR2: MNHEY, SMNVEV (reference sequence). V was clipped by 6 bases and J by 7 bases; unmatched bases: 13. The CDR3 length is 16 residues.

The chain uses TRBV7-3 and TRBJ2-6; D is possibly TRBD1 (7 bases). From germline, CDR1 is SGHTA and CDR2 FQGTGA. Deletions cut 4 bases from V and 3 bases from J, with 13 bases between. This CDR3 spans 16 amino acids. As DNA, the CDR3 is TGTGCCAGCAGCTCCCAGGGGGGAGGTGGGGCCAACGTCCTGACTTTC. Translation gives CASSSQGGGGANVLTF.

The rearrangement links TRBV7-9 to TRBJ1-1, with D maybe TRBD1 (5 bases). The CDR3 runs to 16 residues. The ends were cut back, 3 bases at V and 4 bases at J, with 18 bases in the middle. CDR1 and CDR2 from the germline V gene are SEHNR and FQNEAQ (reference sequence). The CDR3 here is CASSFPWDFDSTEAFF. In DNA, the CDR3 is TGTGCCAGCAGCTTCCCTTGGGACTTCGATTCCACTGAAGCTTTCTTT.

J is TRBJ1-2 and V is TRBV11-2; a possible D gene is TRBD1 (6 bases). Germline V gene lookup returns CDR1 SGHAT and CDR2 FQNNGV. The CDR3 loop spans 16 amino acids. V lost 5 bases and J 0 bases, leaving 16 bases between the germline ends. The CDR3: CASSPRTEPANYGYTF. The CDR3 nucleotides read TGTGCCAGCAGCCCGCGGACAGAACCAGCTAACTATGGCTACACCTTC.